These T cell receptor beta chains were read from a single sample in a study of shared clonotypes between healthy human individuals. Clones were sequenced by immunoSEQ multiplex PCR, and TCRdb holds only the in-frame ones, with some missing. The table records 2 million to 3 million clones, around 90% of them present only once. The specimen was naive CD4+ T cells sorted from blood. The receptors here all came from a man younger than 30 in good health. The CDR3 runs from the conserved cysteine through the conserved F or W.

CDR3 length,V gene,J gene,CDR3 protein
13,TRBV10-3,TRBJ1-1,CAITLRGDTEAFF
15,TRBV9,TRBJ1-5,CASSVGATGNQPQHF
13,TRBV4-3,TRBJ1-5,CASSVNRDQPQHF
16,TRBV9,TRBJ2-2,CASSARQGSNTGELFF
13,TRBV6-5,TRBJ1-5,CASSYAQSQPQHF
14,TRBV29-1,TRBJ2-5,CSVAVGGGGETQYF
17,TRBV5-8,TRBJ1-6,CASSFSQGPFNNSPLHF
19,TRBV6-1,TRBJ2-1,CASSEATSLHLAIYNEQFF
12,TRBV2,TRBJ2-4,CASSENGNIQYF
18,TRBV27,TRBJ2-3,CASSHLGLAGGPTDTQYF
13,TRBV2,TRBJ1-5,CASRRTINQPQHF
15,TRBV6-6,TRBJ2-5,CASSDRTSGQETQYF
14,TRBV18,TRBJ1-1,CASSEGQGATEAFF
14,TRBV6-1,TRBJ1-2,CASSTQTDSYGYTF
15,TRBV5-4,TRBJ2-1,CASSFRGSISDEQFF
15,TRBV5-1,TRBJ2-1,CASSSTGTAYNEQFF
14,TRBV15,TRBJ1-1,CATSGRGLRTEAFF
15,TRBV2,TRBJ1-5,CASSFSGPAMQPQHF
15,TRBV5-1,TRBJ1-1,CASSSFDRDRTEAFF
14,TRBV11-2,TRBJ2-5,CASSLTRVGETQYF
17,TRBV4-2,TRBJ2-2,CASSQGTSGGYTGELFF
19,TRBV18,TRBJ2-1,CASSPPITVLAREYNEQFF
12,TRBV10-2,TRBJ2-5,CASTSVGETQYF
18,TRBV18,TRBJ1-2,CASTPLTGTRSPNYGYTF
15,TRBV5-1,TRBJ1-1,CASSNGDRGAFEAFF
12,TRBV2,TRBJ2-5,CASSWREETQYF
16,TRBV6-1,TRBJ2-5,CASSELTGTGQETQYF
15,TRBV6-4,TRBJ2-2,CASTSAGGAGGELFF
14,TRBV10-3,TRBJ2-7,CAISESQESYEQYF
15,TRBV7-2,TRBJ1-5,CASSLVYNSNQPQHF
14,TRBV4-1,TRBJ1-1,CASSQDVLYTEAFF
15,TRBV6-1,TRBJ1-2,CASSEAPGTGSGYTF
14,TRBV4-3,TRBJ2-1,CASSQGRGSDEQFF
14,TRBV18,TRBJ1-2,CASSLTGGTMDYTF
11,TRBV5-1,TRBJ2-5,CASSGGETQYF
11,TRBV10-2,TRBJ2-3,CASSDPDTQYF
13,TRBV5-4,TRBJ2-5,CASSRDFQETQYF
15,TRBV5-4,TRBJ2-7,CASSFPGLADYEQYF
13,TRBV28,TRBJ1-1,CASNPPGNTEAFF
13,TRBV30,TRBJ2-7,CAWEPGLALEQYF
13,TRBV6-6,TRBJ1-3,CASEPGTANTIYF
13,TRBV10-3,TRBJ2-7,CAISRTASYEQYF
16,TRBV9,TRBJ2-1,CASSAQRGNSYNEQFF
14,TRBV7-3,TRBJ2-1,CASSPHPSYNEQFF
14,TRBV19,TRBJ1-6,CASSNVQGSAPLHF
14,TRBV9,TRBJ2-5,CASSVATGTETQYF
12,TRBV29-1,TRBJ2-4,CMWKLAKNIQYF
13,TRBV30,TRBJ2-5,CALGRGSQETQYF
16,TRBV7-6,TRBJ2-2,CASSAIRSGRTGELFF
15,TRBV19,TRBJ1-5,CASSTSGTGNQPQHF
14,TRBV19,TRBJ1-5,CASSIEDSNQPQHF
12,TRBV27,TRBJ2-1,CASSLRSNEQFF
13,TRBV30,TRBJ1-2,CAWSVDRRYGYTF
13,TRBV25-1,TRBJ1-1,CASSASVGTEAFF
13,TRBV19,TRBJ2-2,CASSPRVTGELFF